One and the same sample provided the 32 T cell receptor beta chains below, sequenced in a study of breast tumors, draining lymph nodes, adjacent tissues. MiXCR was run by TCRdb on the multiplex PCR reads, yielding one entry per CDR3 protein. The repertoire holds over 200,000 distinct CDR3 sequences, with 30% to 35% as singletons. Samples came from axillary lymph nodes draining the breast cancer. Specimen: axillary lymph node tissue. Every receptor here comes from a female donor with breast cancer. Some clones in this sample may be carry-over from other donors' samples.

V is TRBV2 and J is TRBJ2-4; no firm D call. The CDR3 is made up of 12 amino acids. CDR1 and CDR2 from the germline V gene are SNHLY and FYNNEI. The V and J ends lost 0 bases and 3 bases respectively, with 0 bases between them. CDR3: CASSEAKNIQYF. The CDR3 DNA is TGTGCCAGCAGTGAAGCCAAAAACATTCAGTACTTC.

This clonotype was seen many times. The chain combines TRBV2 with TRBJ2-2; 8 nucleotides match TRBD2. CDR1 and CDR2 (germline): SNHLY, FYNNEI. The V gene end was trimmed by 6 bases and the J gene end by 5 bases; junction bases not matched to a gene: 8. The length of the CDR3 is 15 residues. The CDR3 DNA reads TGTGCCAGCAGGGTCGGGGGGGCCCGGACCGGGGAGCTGTTTTTT. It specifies CASRVGGARTGELFF.

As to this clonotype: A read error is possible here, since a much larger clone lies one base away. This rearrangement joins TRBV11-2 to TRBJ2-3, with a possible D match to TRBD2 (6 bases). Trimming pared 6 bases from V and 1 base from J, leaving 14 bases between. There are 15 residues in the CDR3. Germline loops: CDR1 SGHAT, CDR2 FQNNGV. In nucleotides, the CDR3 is TGTGCCAGCAGTCCAGACGGGGGTGGCACAGATACGCAGTATTTT. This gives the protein CASSPDGGGTDTQYF.

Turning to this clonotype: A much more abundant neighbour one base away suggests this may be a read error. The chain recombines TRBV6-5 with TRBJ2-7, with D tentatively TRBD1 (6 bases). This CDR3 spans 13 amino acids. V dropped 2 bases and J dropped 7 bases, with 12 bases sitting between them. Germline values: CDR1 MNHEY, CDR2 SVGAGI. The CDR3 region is CASSYRTGYEQYF. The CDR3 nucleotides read TGTGCCAGCAGTTACCGTACAGGGTATGAGCAGTACTTC.

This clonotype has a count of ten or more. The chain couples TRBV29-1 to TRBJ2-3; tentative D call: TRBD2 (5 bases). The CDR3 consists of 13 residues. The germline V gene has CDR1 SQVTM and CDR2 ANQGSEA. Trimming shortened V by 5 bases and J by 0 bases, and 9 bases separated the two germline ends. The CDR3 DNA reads TGCAGCGTTTCCGACTACAGCACAGATACGCAGTATTTT. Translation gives CSVSDYSTDTQYF.

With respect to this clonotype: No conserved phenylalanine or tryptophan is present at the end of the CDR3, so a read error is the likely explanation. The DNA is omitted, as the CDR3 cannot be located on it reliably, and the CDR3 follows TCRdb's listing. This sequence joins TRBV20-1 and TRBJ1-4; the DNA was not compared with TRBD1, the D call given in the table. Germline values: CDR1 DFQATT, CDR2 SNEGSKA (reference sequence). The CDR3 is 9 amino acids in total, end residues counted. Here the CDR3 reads CSAPRKRGK.

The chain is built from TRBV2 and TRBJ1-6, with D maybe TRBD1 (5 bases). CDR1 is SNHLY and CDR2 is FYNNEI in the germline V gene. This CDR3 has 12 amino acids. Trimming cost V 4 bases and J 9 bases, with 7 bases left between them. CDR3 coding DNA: TGTGCCAGCAGTGTCGGGGGTTCACCCCTCCACTTT. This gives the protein CASSVGGSPLHF.

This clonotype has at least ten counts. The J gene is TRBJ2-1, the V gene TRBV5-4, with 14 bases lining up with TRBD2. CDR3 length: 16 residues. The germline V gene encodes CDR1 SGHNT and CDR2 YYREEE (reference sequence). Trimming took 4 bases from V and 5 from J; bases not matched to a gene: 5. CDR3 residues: CASSLRLAGGDNEQFF. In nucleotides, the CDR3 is TGTGCCAGCAGCCTAAGACTAGCGGGGGGGGACAATGAGCAGTTCTTC.

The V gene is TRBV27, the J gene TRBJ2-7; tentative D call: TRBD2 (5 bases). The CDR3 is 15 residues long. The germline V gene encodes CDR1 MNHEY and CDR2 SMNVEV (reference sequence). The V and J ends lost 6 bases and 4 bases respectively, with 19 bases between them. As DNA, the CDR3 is TGTGCCAGCAGGGCCGGGGTGGGGAATCTGTACGAGCAGTACTTC. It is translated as CASRAGVGNLYEQYF.

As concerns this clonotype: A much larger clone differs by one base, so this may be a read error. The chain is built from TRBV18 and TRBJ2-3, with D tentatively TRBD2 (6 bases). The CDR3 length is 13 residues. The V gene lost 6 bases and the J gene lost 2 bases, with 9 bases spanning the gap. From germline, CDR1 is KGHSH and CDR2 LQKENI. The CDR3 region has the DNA TGTGCCAGCTCCCTAGCGCTCACAGATACGCAGTATTTT. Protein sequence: CASSLALTDTQYF.

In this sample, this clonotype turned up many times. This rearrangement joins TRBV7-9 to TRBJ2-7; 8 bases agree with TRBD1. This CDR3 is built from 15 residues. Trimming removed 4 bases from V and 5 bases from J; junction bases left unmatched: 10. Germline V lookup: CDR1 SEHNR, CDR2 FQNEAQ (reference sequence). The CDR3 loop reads CASSSLRTGIHEQYF. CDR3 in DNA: TGTGCCAGCAGCTCCCTCCGGACAGGGATCCACGAGCAGTACTTC. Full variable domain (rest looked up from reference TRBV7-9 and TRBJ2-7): DTGVSQNPRHKITKRGQNVTFRCDPISEHNRLYWYRQTLGQGPEFLTYFQNEAQLEKSRLLSDRFSAERPKGSFSTLEIQRTEQGDSAMYLCASSSLRTGIHEQYFGPGTRLTVT.

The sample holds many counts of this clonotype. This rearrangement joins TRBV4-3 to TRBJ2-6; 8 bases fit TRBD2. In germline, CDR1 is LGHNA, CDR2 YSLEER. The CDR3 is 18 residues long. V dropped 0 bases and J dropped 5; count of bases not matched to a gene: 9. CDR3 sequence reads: CASSQEAGGALWANVLTF. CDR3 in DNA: TGCGCCAGCAGCCAAGAGGCCGGGGGGGCCCTCTGGGCCAACGTCCTGACTTTC.

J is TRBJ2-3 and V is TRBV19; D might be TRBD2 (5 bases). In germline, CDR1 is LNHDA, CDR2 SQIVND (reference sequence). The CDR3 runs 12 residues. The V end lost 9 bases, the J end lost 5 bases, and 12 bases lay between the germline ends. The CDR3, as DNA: TGTGCCAGCAGATACGGGGTAGATACGCAGTATTTT. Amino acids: CASRYGVDTQYF. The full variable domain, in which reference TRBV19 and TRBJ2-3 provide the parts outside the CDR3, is DGGITQSPKYLFRKEGQNVTLSCEQNLNHDAMYWYRQDPGQGLRLIYYSQIVNDFQKGDIAEGYSVSREKKESFPLTVTSAQKNPTAFYLCASRYGVDTQYFGPGTRLTVL.

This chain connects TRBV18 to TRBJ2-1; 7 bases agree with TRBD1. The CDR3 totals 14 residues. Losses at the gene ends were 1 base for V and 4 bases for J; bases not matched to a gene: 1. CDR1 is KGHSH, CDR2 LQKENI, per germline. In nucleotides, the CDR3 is TGTGCCAGCTCACCACGGGACAGATACAATGAGCAGTTCTTC. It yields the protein CASSPRDRYNEQFF.

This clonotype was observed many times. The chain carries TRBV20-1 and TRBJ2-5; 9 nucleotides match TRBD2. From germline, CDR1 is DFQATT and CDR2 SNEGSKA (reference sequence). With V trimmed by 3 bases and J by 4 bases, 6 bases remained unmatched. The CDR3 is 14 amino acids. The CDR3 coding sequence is TGCAGTGCTAGGCTGGCTAGCGGGACAGAGACCCAGTACTTC. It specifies CSARLASGTETQYF.

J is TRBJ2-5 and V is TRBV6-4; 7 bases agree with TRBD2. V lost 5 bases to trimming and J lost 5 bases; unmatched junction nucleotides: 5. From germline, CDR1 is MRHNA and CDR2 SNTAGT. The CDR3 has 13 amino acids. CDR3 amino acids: CASSLGGWETQYF. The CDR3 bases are TGTGCCAGCAGTTTGGGAGGGTGGGAGACCCAGTACTTC.

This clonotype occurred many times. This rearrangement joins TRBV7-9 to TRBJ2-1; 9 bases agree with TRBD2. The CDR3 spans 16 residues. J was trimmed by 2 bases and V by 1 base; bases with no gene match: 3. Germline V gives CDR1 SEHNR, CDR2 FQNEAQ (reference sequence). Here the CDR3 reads CASSLGLAGPYNEQFF. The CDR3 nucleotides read TGTGCCAGCAGCTTAGGGCTAGCGGGACCCTACAATGAGCAGTTCTTC.

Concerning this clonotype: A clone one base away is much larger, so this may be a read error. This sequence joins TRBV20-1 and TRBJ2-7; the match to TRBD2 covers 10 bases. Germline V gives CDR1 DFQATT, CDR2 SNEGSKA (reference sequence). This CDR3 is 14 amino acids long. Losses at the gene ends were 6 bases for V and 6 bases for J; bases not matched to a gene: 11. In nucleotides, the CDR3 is TGCAGTGCCATACCGGGACTAGCGACCTCCGAGCAGTACTTC. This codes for CSAIPGLATSEQYF.

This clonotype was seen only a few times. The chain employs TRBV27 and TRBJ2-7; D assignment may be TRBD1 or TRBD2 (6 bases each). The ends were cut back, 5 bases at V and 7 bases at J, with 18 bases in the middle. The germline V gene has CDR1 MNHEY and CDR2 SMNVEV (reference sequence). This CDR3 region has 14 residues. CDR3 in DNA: TGTGCCAGCAGTCCGCGGGACACCCTATGGGAGCAGTACTTC. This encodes CASSPRDTLWEQYF.

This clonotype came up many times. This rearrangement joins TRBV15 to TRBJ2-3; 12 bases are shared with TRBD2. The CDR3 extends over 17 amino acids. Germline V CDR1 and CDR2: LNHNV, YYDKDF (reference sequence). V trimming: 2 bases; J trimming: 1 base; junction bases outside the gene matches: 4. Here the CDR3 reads CATSRSRTSGGTDTQYF. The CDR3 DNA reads TGTGCCACCAGCAGAAGTAGGACTAGCGGGGGCACAGATACGCAGTATTTT.

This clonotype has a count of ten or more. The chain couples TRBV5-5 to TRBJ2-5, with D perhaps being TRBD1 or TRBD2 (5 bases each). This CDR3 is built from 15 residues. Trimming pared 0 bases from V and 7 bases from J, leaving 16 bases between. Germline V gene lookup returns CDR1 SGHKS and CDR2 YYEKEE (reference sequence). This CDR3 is CASSLDGDPRGTQYF. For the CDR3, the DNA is TGTGCCAGCAGCTTGGATGGGGACCCCCGGGGGACCCAGTACTTC.

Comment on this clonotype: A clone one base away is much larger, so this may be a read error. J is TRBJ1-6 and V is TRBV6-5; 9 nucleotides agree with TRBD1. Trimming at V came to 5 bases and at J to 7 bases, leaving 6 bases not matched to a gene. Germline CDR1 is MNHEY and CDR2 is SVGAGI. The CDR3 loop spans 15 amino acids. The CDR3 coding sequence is TGTGCCAGCAGTCCCGGACAGGGGATGAATTCACCCCTCCACTTT. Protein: CASSPGQGMNSPLHF.

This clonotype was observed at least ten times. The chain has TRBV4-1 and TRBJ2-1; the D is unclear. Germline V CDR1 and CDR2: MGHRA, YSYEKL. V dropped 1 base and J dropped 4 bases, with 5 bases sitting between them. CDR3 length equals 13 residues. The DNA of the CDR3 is TGCGCCAGCAGCCAAGGGTCGTACAATGAGCAGTTCTTC. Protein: CASSQGSYNEQFF.

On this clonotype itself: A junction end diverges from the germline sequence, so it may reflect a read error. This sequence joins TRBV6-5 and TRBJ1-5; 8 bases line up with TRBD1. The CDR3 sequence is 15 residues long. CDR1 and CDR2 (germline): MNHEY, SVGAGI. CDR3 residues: CAISDRDRLIQPQHF. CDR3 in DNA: TGTGCCATCAGTGACCGGGACAGGTTGATTCAGCCCCAGCATTTT.

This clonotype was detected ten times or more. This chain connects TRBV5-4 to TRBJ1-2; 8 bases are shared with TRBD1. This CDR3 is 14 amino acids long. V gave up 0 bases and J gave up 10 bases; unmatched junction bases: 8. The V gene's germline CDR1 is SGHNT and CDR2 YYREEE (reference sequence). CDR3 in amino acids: CASSLGQGNFDYTF. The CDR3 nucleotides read TGTGCCAGCAGCTTGGGACAGGGGAATTTTGACTACACCTTC. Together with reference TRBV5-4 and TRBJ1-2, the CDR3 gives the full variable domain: ETGVTQSPTHLIKTRGQQVTLRCSSQSGHNTVSWYQQALGQGPQFIFQYYREEENGRGNFPPRFSGLQFPNYSSELNVNALELDDSALYLCASSLGQGNFDYTFGSGTRLTVV.

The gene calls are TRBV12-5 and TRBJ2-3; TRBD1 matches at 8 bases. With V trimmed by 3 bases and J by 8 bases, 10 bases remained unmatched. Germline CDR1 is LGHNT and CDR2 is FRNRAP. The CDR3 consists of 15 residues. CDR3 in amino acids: CASGFRTGQRGTQYF. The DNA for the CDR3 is TGTGCTAGTGGTTTCCGGACAGGGCAGAGGGGTACGCAGTATTTT.

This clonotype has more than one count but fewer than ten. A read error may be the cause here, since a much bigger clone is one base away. The CDR3 sequence is CASSPGGRRETQYF. DNA of the CDR3: TGTGCCAGCAGTCCTGGGGGGCGCAGAGAGACCCAGTACTTC. The genes are TRBV6-5 and TRBJ2-5; perhaps D is TRBD1 or TRBD2 (6 bases each). V was pared by 5 bases and J by 4 bases, with 14 bases between. This CDR3 is 14 amino acids long. Germline V gives CDR1 MNHEY, CDR2 SVGAGI.

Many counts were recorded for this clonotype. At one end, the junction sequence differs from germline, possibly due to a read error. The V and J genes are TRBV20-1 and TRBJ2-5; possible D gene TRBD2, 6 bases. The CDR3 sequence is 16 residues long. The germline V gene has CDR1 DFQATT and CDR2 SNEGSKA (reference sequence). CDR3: CSARDPLGGNQKTQYF. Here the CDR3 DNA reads TGCAGTGCTAGAGATCCCTTAGGCGGGAACCAAAAGACCCAGTACTTC.

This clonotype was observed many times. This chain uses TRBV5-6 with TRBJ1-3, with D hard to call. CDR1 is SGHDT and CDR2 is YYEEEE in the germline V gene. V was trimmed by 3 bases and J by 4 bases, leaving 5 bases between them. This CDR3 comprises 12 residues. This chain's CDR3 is CASSSGGNTIYF. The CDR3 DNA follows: TGTGCCAGCAGCTCGGGCGGAAACACCATATATTTT.

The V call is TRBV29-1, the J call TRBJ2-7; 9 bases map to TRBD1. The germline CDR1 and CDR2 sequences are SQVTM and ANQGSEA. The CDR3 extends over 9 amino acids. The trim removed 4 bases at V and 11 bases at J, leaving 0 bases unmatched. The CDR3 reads CSVGTGEYF. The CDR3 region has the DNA TGCAGCGTTGGGACAGGGGAGTACTTC.

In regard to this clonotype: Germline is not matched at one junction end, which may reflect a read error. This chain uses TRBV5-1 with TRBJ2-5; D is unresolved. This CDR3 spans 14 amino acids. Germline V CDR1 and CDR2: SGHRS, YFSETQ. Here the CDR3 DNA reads TGCGCCAGCAGCCAAGGCTGGGAACAAGACACCCAGTACTTC. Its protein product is CASSQGWEQDTQYF.

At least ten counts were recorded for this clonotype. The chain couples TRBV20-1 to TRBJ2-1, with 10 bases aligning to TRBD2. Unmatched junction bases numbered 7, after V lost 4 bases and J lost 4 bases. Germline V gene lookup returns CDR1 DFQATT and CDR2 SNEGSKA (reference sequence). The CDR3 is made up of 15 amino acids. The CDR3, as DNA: TGCAGTGCTACCGGACTAGCGGAGGGGTACAATGAGCAGTTCTTC. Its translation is CSATGLAEGYNEQFF.